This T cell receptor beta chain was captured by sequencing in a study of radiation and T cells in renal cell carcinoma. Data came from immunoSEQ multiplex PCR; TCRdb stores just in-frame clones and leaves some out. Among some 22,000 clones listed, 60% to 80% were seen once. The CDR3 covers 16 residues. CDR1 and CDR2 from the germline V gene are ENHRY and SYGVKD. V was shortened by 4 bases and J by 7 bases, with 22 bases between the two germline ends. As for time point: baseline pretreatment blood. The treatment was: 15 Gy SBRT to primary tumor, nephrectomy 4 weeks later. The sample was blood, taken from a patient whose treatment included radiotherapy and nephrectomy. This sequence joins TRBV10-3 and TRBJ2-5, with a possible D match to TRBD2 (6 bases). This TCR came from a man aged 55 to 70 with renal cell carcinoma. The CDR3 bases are TGTGCCATCAGTGCGGGGCTGGCGAATACCGGGGGGACCCAGTACTTC. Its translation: CAISAGLANTGGTQYF.